This section outlines one T cell receptor beta chain sequence together with its context. This sample stems from a study of long-term antiretroviral therapy in people with HIV. Sequencing used immunoSEQ v3.0 at survey level. Sequencing used immunoSEQ multiplex PCR; TCRdb keeps in-frame clones, though not all of them. The table has 17,000 or so clones, roughly 80% seen once; the top ten hold 15%. The CDR3 is made up of 12 amino acids. The junction had 4 bases not matched to a gene; V was cut back by 10 bases and J by 6 bases. CDR1 is MDHEN and CDR2 is SYDVKM in the germline V gene. The sequence derives from a man aged 25 to 40 with HIV. This chain links TRBV28 with TRBJ2-4, with TRBD1 matching 9 bases. The input for sequencing was unsorted PBMCs, taken less than 2.2 years before starting antiretroviral therapy. CDR3 nucleotide sequence: TGTGCCACTACAGGGGGCGGAAACATTCAGTACTTC. This sequence encodes CATTGGGNIQYF.